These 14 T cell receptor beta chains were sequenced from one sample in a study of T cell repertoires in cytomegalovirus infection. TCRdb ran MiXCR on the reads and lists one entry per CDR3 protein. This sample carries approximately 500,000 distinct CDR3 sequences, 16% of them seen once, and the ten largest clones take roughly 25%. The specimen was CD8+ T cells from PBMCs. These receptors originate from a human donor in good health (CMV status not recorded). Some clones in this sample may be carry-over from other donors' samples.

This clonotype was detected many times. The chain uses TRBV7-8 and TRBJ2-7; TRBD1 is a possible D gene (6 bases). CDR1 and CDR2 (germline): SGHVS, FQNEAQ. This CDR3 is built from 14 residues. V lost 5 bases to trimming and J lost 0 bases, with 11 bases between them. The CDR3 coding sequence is TGTGCCAGCAGCACTGGACAGAGCTCCTACGAGCAGTACTTC. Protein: CASSTGQSSYEQYF.

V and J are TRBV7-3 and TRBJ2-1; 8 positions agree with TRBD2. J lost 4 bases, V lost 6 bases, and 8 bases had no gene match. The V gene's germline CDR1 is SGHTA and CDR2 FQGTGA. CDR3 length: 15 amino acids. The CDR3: CASSPVGLDYNEQFF. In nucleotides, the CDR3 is TGTGCCAGCAGTCCGGTGGGACTAGATTACAATGAGCAGTTCTTC.

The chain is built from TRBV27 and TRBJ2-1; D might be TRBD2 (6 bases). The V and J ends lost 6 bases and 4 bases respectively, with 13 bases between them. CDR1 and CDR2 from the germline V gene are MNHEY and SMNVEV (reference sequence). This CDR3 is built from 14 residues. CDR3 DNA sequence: TGTGCCAGCAGCTTGCGCGGGGTTTACAATGAGCAGTTCTTC. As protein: CASSLRGVYNEQFF.

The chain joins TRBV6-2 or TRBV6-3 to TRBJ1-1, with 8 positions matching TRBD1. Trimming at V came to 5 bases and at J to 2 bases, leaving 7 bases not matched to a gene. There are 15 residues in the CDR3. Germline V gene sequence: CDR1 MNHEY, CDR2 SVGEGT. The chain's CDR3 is CASSLDRGANTEAFF. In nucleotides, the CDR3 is TGTGCCAGCAGTCTCGACAGGGGCGCAAACACTGAAGCTTTCTTT.

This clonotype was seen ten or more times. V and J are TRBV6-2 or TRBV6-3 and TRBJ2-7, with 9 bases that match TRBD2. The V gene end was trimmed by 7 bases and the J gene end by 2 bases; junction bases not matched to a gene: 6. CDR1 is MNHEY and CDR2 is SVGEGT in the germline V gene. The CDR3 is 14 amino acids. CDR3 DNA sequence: TGTGCCAGCAAACCGACTAGCGGCCCCTACGAGCAGTACTTC. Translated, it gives CASKPTSGPYEQYF.

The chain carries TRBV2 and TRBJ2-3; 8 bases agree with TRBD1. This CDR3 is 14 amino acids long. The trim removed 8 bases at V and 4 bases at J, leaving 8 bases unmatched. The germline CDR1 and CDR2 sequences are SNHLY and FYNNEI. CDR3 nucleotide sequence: TGTGCCAGCGAGAGTGGCAGGGGGCCAGATACGCAGTATTTT. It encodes CASESGRGPDTQYF.

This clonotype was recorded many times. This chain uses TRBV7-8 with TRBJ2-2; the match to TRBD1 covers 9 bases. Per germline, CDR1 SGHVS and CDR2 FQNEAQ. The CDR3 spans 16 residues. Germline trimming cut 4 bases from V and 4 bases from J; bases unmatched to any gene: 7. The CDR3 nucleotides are TGTGCCAGCAGCTCCAACAGGGGGCGATTCACCGGGGAGCTGTTTTTT. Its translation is CASSSNRGRFTGELFF.

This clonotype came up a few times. CDR3 region: CASRMTGVLPALYGYTF. CDR3 bases: TGTGCCAGCAGGATGACAGGGGTCCTGCCCGCGCTCTATGGCTACACCTTC. The chain recombines TRBV6-2 or TRBV6-3 with TRBJ1-2; TRBD1 matches at 8 bases. This CDR3 spans 17 amino acids. V shed 6 bases, J shed 4 bases, and the junction held 16 bases outside the gene matches. Looked up from germline, CDR1 is MNHEY and CDR2 is SVGEGT.

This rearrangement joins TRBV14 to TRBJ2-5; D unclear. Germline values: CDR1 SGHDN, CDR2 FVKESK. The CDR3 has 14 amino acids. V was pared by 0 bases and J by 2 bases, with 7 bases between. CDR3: CASSQDRLQETQYF. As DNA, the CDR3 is TGTGCCAGCAGCCAAGATCGCCTACAAGAGACCCAGTACTTC. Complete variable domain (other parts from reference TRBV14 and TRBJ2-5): EAGVTQFPSHSVIEKGQTVTLRCDPISGHDNLYWYRRVMGKEIKFLLHFVKESKQDESGMPNNRFLAERTGGTYSTLKVQPAELEDSGVYFCASSQDRLQETQYFGPGTRLLVL.

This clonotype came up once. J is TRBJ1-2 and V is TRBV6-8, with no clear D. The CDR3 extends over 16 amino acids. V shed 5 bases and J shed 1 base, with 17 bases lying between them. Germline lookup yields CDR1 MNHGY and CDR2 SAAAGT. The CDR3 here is CASSPILTAINYGYTF. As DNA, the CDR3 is TGTGCCAGCAGTCCTATCCTTACAGCTATTAACTATGGCTACACCTTC.

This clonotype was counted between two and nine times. CDR3 nucleotides: TGCAGTGCTAGAAAGAGGGTATCCTACAATGAGCAGTTCTTC. Translation: CSARKRVSYNEQFF. This chain uses TRBV20-1 with TRBJ2-1, with a possible D match to TRBD2 (5 bases). The CDR3 runs 14 residues. V shed 2 bases and J shed 1 base, with 9 bases lying between them. Germline V gene sequence: CDR1 DFQATT, CDR2 SNEGSKA (reference sequence).

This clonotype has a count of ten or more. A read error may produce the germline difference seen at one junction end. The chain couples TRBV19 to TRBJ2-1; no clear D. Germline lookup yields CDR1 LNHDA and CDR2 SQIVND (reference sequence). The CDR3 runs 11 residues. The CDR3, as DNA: TGTGCCAGCAGTATAGGGAATGAGCAGTTCTTC. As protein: CASSIGNEQFF.

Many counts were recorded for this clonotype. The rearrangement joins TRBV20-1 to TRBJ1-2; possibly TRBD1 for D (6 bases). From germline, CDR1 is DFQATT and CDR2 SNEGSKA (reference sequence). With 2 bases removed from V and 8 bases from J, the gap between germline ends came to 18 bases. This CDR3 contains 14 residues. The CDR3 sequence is CSARRPTGRRGYTF. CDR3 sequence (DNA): TGCAGTGCTAGACGCCCAACAGGGCGGAGGGGCTACACCTTC.

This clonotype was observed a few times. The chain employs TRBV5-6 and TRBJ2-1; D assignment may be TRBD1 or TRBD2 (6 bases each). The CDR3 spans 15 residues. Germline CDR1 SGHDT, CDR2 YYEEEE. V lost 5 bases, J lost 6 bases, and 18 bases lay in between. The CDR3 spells CASSMGPGGLNEQFF. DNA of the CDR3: TGTGCCAGCAGTATGGGCCCTGGGGGGCTCAATGAGCAGTTCTTC.